What follows describes a single T cell receptor (beta chain). Antigen unknown. Described time point: week 47, end of study. Every vaccination contained 300 ug of the mutant IDH1 20-mer peptide and was paired with topical imiquimod. Astrocytomas found in donors were new, WHO grade 3 or 4, IDH1-mutant and ATRX-lost. These data originate in a study of a mutant IDH1 vaccine in newly diagnosed glioma. The overall study: Earlier care involved radiotherapy, temozolomide, or both, and the majority received both. Overall study findings and caveats: Researchers report vaccine-induced immune responses in 93.3% of patients.

Using immunoSEQ multiplex PCR, the repertoire was profiled, and TCRdb retains in-frame clones only, with some absent. The sample holds 60,000 to 70,000 clones, about four fifths seen once. Germline V gene lookup returns CDR1 SGHVS and CDR2 FNYEAQ. This CDR3 region has 15 residues. Trimming removed 4 bases from V and 2 bases from J, with 14 bases in between. The specimen comprised PBMCs, sampled from a glioma patient whose treatment included an IDH1 peptide vaccine. The receptor's source is a young man with glioma. The chain uses TRBV7-6 and TRBJ2-5; D not resolved. This chain's CDR3 is CASSSPYPPQETQYF. DNA for the CDR3: TGTGCCAGCAGCTCCCCTTACCCCCCACAAGAGACCCAGTACTTC.